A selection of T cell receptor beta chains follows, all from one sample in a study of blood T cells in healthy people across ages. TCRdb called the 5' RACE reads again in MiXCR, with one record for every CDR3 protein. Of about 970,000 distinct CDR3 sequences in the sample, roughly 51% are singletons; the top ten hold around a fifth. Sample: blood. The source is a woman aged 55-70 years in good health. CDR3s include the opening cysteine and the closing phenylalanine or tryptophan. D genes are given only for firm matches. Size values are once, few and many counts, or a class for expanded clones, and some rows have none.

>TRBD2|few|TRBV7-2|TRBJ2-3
CASSHGGGLAGDTQYF
TGTGCCAGCAGTCACGGCGGGGGACTAGCAGGTGATACGCAGTATTTT
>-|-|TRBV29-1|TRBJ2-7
CSVEGDRYPYEQYF
TGCAGCGTTGAAGGCGACAGATACCCCTACGAGCAGTACTTC
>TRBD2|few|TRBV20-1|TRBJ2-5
CSAEVSGQTGTRGETQYF
TGCAGTGCCGAAGTTTCGGGACAAACCGGGACTAGGGGGGAGACCCAGTACTTC
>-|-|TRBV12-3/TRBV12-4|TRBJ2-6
CASSYDIGAGANVLTF
TGTGCCAGCAGTTACGACATCGGGGCTGGGGCCAACGTCCTGACTTTC
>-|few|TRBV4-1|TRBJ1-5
CASSQVGGRQGNQPQHF
TGCGCCAGCAGCCAAGTAGGAGGGAGACAGGGCAATCAGCCCCAGCATTTT
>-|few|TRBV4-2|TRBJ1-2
CASSQDYRGYTF
TGTGCCAGCAGCCAAGATTATAGGGGCTACACCTTC
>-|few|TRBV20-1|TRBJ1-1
CSARGWGAEAFF
TGCAGTGCTAGGGGTTGGGGGGCTGAAGCTTTCTTT
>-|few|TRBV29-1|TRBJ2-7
CSAGGGYSYEQYF
TGCAGCGCTGGGGGCGGGTACTCCTACGAGCAGTACTTC
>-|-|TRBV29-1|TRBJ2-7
CSAAFSGNYEQYF
TGCAGCGCCGCGTTTAGCGGAAACTACGAGCAGTACTTC
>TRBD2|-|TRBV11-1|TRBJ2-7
CATTQRGKIYEQYF
TGTGCCACGACTCAGCGGGGGAAAATATACGAGCAGTACTTC
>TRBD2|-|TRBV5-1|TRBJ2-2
CASSLAPITSGGGELFF
TGCGCCAGCAGCTTGGCCCCAATTACTAGCGGAGGTGGGGAGCTGTTTTTT
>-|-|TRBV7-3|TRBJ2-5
CASSFQGGGWETQYF
TGTGCCAGCAGCTTCCAGGGTGGCGGTTGGGAGACCCAGTACTTC
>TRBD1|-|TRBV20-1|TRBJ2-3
CSAADRGRVDTQYF
TGCAGTGCTGCTGACAGGGGGCGGGTAGATACGCAGTATTTT
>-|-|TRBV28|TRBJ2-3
CASSLLPRDTQYF
TGTGCCAGCAGTTTGTTGCCCCGGGATACGCAGTATTTT
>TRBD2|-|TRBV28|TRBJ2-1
CATKVIKVTSGSYNEQFF
TGTGCCACCAAGGTTATTAAGGTGACTAGCGGGAGTTACAATGAGCAGTTCTTC
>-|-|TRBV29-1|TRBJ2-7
CSVRGPGQHNEQYF
TGCAGCGTGAGGGGACCGGGACAACACAATGAGCAGTACTTC
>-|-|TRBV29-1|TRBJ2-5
CSVTDSGHGTQYF
TGCAGCGTCACGGACAGCGGACACGGGACCCAGTACTTC
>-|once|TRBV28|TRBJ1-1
CASSLSGDTTEAFF
TGTGCCAGCAGTTTAAGTGGGGACACCACTGAAGCTTTCTTT
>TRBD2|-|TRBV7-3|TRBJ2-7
CASGTGTSGHEQYF
TGTGCCAGCGGAACAGGGACTAGCGGACACGAGCAGTACTTC
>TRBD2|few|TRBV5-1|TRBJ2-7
CASSLVGLAGGEQYF
TGCGCCAGCAGCTTGGTGGGACTAGCGGGAGGCGAGCAGTACTTC
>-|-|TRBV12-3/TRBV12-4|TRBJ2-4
CASSSAGALAKNIQYF
TGTGCCAGCAGTTCCGCAGGTGCACTAGCCAAAAACATTCAGTACTTC
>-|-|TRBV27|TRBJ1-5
CASSPWGQPQHF
TGTGCCAGCAGTCCATGGGGTCAGCCCCAGCATTTT
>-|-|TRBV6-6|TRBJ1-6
CASSSGGYNSPLHF
TGTGCCAGCAGTTCCGGGGGGTATAATTCACCCCTCCACTTT
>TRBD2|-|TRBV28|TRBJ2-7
CASSSPLAGGAFPYEQYF
TGTGCCAGCAGTTCACCCTTAGCGGGAGGAGCCTTTCCCTACGAGCAGTACTTC
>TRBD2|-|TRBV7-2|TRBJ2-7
CASSSTSGMIIGEYF
TGTGCCAGCAGCTCGACTAGCGGGATGATAATTGGCGAGTACTTC
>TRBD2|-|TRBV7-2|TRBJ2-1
CASSSAWTSGRRNEQFF
TGTGCCAGCAGCTCGGCTTGGACTAGCGGGAGACGTAATGAGCAGTTCTTC